A selection of T cell receptor beta chains follows, all from one sample in a study of brain T cells in children with intractable seizures. The repertoire was sequenced with immunoSEQ multiplex PCR; TCRdb's copy has only in-frame clones and lacks some. The data contain 340,000 or so clones, about 93% of them seen just once; the ten biggest clones take up 4.5% to 7%. The material was peripheral blood, obtained more than 4 months after surgery. The source of these receptors is a boy younger than two with tuberous sclerosis and intractable seizures. Each CDR3 is given with its conserved first and last residue. D genes are given only for firm matches. Part of the rows lack a size; the others show once, few, many or a class for expanded clones.

j_gene: TRBJ2-1
d_gene: .
abundance: .
v_gene: TRBV4-2
CDR3aa: CASSQEQGGYYNEQFF
CDR3nt: TGTGCCAGCAGCCAAGAACAGGGGGGGTACTACAATGAGCAGTTCTTC

j_gene: TRBJ1-5
d_gene: .
abundance: .
v_gene: TRBV27
CDR3aa: CASSLAGGQPQHF
CDR3nt: TGTGCCAGCAGTTTGGCCGGGGGTCAGCCCCAGCATTTT

j_gene: TRBJ2-7
d_gene: TRBD2
abundance: few
v_gene: TRBV11-2
CDR3aa: CASSPIAGGPSEQYF
CDR3nt: TGTGCCAGCAGCCCTATAGCGGGAGGACCTTCCGAGCAGTACTTC

j_gene: TRBJ2-2
d_gene: TRBD2
abundance: .
v_gene: TRBV13
CDR3aa: CASNLGTSGIGGNTGELFF
CDR3nt: TGTGCCAGCAACCTCGGGACTAGCGGGATAGGGGGTAACACCGGGGAGCTGTTTTTT

j_gene: TRBJ1-6
d_gene: .
abundance: .
v_gene: TRBV3-1/TRBV3-2
CDR3aa: CASSQEGGGRNSPLHF
CDR3nt: TGTGCCAGCAGCCAAGAAGGAGGGGGTAGGAATTCACCCCTCCACTTT

j_gene: TRBJ1-2
d_gene: .
abundance: .
v_gene: TRBV4-2
CDR3aa: CASSQDVEAGSYGYTF
CDR3nt: TGTGCCAGCAGCCAAGATGTGGAGGCCGGCAGCTATGGCTACACCTTC

j_gene: TRBJ2-3
d_gene: TRBD2
abundance: .
v_gene: TRBV7-2
CDR3aa: CASSRGTSGASKTQYF
CDR3nt: TGTGCCAGCAGTAGAGGGACTAGCGGGGCCAGCAAAACGCAGTATTTT

j_gene: TRBJ1-4
d_gene: TRBD1
abundance: .
v_gene: TRBV19
CDR3aa: CATADRAGEKLFF
CDR3nt: TGTGCCACCGCCGACAGGGCTGGAGAAAAACTGTTTTTT

j_gene: TRBJ2-7
d_gene: .
abundance: .
v_gene: TRBV19
CDR3aa: CASSALGQGGDEQYF
CDR3nt: TGTGCCAGTAGTGCACTTGGACAGGGAGGGGACGAGCAGTACTTC

j_gene: TRBJ2-1
d_gene: .
abundance: .
v_gene: TRBV4-2
CDR3aa: CASSQDRGGAGISYNEQFF
CDR3nt: TGTGCCAGCAGCCAAGATCGCGGGGGCGCAGGAATTTCTTACAATGAGCAGTTCTTC

j_gene: TRBJ2-1
d_gene: TRBD2
abundance: .
v_gene: TRBV19
CDR3aa: CASSIPERGDYNEQFF
CDR3nt: TGTGCCAGTAGTATACCGGAGCGGGGTGACTACAATGAGCAGTTCTTC

j_gene: TRBJ2-7
d_gene: .
abundance: .
v_gene: TRBV27
CDR3aa: CASSLLAGGEQYF
CDR3nt: TGTGCCAGCAGTTTATTGGCGGGTGGGGAGCAGTACTTC

j_gene: TRBJ1-2
d_gene: .
abundance: .
v_gene: TRBV9
CDR3aa: CASSVALREGVSYTF
CDR3nt: TGTGCCAGCAGCGTAGCCCTCAGGGAGGGAGTTAGCTACACCTTC

j_gene: TRBJ2-2
d_gene: .
abundance: .
v_gene: TRBV9
CDR3aa: CASSVVVGGPGELFF
CDR3nt: TGTGCCAGCAGCGTAGTTGTGGGGGGGCCTGGGGAGCTGTTTTTT

j_gene: TRBJ2-6
d_gene: .
abundance: .
v_gene: TRBV28
CDR3aa: CASSLGGTGANVLTF
CDR3nt: TGTGCCAGCAGTTTAGGCGGGACCGGGGCCAACGTCCTGACTTTC

j_gene: TRBJ2-3
d_gene: .
abundance: once
v_gene: TRBV7-9
CDR3aa: CASSLGIYGRTTDTQYF
CDR3nt: TGTGCCAGCAGCTTAGGTATATACGGACGCACCACAGATACGCAGTATTTT

j_gene: TRBJ2-7
d_gene: .
abundance: .
v_gene: TRBV28
CDR3aa: CASSNYEQYF
CDR3nt: TGTGCCAGCAGTAACTACGAGCAGTACTTC

j_gene: TRBJ2-3
d_gene: TRBD1
abundance: .
v_gene: TRBV9
CDR3aa: CASSYGQGRRDTQYF
CDR3nt: TGTGCCAGCAGCTATGGACAGGGGCGGAGAGATACGCAGTATTTT

j_gene: TRBJ1-1
d_gene: TRBD1
abundance: .
v_gene: TRBV11-3
CDR3aa: CASSLTGGSTEAFF
CDR3nt: TGTGCCAGCAGCCTGACAGGGGGAAGCACTGAAGCTTTCTTT

j_gene: TRBJ2-4
d_gene: TRBD1
abundance: .
v_gene: TRBV4-2
CDR3aa: CASSQEDRGAKNIQYF
CDR3nt: TGTGCCAGCAGCCAAGAAGACAGGGGAGCCAAAAACATTCAGTACTTC

j_gene: TRBJ1-1
d_gene: .
abundance: few
v_gene: TRBV6-6
CDR3aa: CASRPGDTEAFF
CDR3nt: TGTGCCAGCAGACCAGGGGACACTGAAGCTTTCTTT

j_gene: TRBJ2-7
d_gene: .
abundance: .
v_gene: TRBV5-4
CDR3aa: CASSLDSNSYEQYF
CDR3nt: TGTGCCAGCAGCTTGGACAGTAACTCCTACGAGCAGTACTTC

j_gene: TRBJ2-7
d_gene: TRBD2
abundance: .
v_gene: TRBV5-1
CDR3aa: CASSGTSDPVGYEQYF
CDR3nt: TGCGCCAGCTCCGGGACTAGCGACCCGGTGGGCTACGAGCAGTACTTC

j_gene: TRBJ1-6
d_gene: .
abundance: .
v_gene: TRBV30
CDR3aa: CAWSVRGNSPLHF
CDR3nt: TGTGCCTGGAGTGTACGAGGGAATTCACCCCTCCACTTT

j_gene: TRBJ1-2
d_gene: .
abundance: .
v_gene: TRBV24-1
CDR3aa: CATREGGAYGYTF
CDR3nt: TGTGCCACCAGGGAGGGAGGCGCGTATGGCTACACCTTC

j_gene: TRBJ1-5
d_gene: TRBD1
abundance: .
v_gene: TRBV10-3
CDR3aa: CAVATGVNQPQHF
CDR3nt: TGTGCCGTCGCAACAGGGGTCAATCAGCCCCAGCATTTT

j_gene: TRBJ2-1
d_gene: .
abundance: .
v_gene: TRBV24-1
CDR3aa: CATGVGNEQFF
CDR3nt: TGTGCCACCGGGGTAGGCAATGAGCAGTTCTTC

j_gene: TRBJ2-4
d_gene: .
abundance: .
v_gene: TRBV2
CDR3aa: CASSELGERGNIQYF
CDR3nt: TGTGCCAGCAGTGAATTAGGGGAAAGAGGAAACATTCAGTACTTC

j_gene: TRBJ2-5
d_gene: .
abundance: .
v_gene: TRBV7-9
CDR3aa: CASSLGWETQYF
CDR3nt: TGTGCCAGCAGCTTAGGGTGGGAGACCCAGTACTTC

j_gene: TRBJ2-7
d_gene: .
abundance: .
v_gene: TRBV6-5
CDR3aa: CASSYVTGGPNEQYF
CDR3nt: TGTGCCAGCAGTTACGTAACCGGGGGTCCCAATGAGCAGTACTTC

j_gene: TRBJ2-7
d_gene: .
abundance: .
v_gene: TRBV2
CDR3aa: CASSETGAAYEQYF
CDR3nt: TGTGCCAGCAGCGAGACGGGGGCGGCCTACGAGCAGTACTTC

j_gene: TRBJ1-5
d_gene: TRBD1
abundance: .
v_gene: TRBV9
CDR3aa: CASSPSGTGNQPQHF
CDR3nt: TGTGCCAGCAGCCCCTCGGGGACAGGCAATCAGCCCCAGCATTTT

j_gene: TRBJ1-1
d_gene: .
abundance: few
v_gene: TRBV2
CDR3aa: CASRAGRRSFF
CDR3nt: TGTGCCAGCAGGGCAGGACGCCGAAGTTTCTTT

j_gene: TRBJ1-1
d_gene: .
abundance: .
v_gene: TRBV20-1
CDR3aa: CSAQNRAEAFF
CDR3nt: TGCAGTGCTCAGAACAGGGCTGAAGCTTTCTTT

j_gene: TRBJ2-3
d_gene: .
abundance: .
v_gene: TRBV19
CDR3aa: CATRLDTDTQYF
CDR3nt: TGTGCCACTAGACTAGACACAGATACGCAGTATTTT

j_gene: TRBJ2-4
d_gene: TRBD2
abundance: .
v_gene: TRBV5-6
CDR3aa: CASSFRLAGASIQYF
CDR3nt: TGTGCCAGCAGCTTCCGACTAGCGGGGGCCAGCATTCAGTACTTC

j_gene: TRBJ2-7
d_gene: TRBD1
abundance: .
v_gene: TRBV5-4
CDR3aa: CASSLSETGVPYEQYF
CDR3nt: TGTGCCAGCAGCTTGTCGGAGACAGGGGTGCCCTACGAGCAGTACTTC

j_gene: TRBJ1-2
d_gene: .
abundance: once
v_gene: TRBV9
CDR3aa: CASSVVPDSSYGYTF
CDR3nt: TGTGCCAGCAGCGTAGTCCCCGACAGTTCCTATGGCTACACCTTC

j_gene: TRBJ1-5
d_gene: .
abundance: .
v_gene: TRBV15
CDR3aa: CATSRDGSDQPQHF
CDR3nt: TGTGCCACCAGCAGAGACGGTTCCGATCAGCCCCAGCATTTT

j_gene: TRBJ1-2
d_gene: .
abundance: .
v_gene: TRBV9
CDR3aa: CASSVGTYDGYTF
CDR3nt: TGTGCCAGCAGCGTCGGGACATACGATGGCTACACCTTC

j_gene: TRBJ2-3
d_gene: TRBD2
abundance: .
v_gene: TRBV5-6
CDR3aa: CASSPDHEAGVTDTQYF
CDR3nt: TGTGCCAGCAGCCCCGACCACGAAGCGGGAGTAACAGATACGCAGTATTTT

j_gene: TRBJ1-1
d_gene: .
abundance: once
v_gene: TRBV19
CDR3aa: CASSKEQKNTEAFF
CDR3nt: TGTGCCAGTAGTAAGGAGCAGAAGAACACTGAAGCTTTCTTT

j_gene: TRBJ1-4
d_gene: .
abundance: .
v_gene: TRBV6-5
CDR3aa: CAASDGINEKLFF
CDR3nt: TGTGCCGCCTCGGACGGGATTAATGAAAAACTGTTTTTT